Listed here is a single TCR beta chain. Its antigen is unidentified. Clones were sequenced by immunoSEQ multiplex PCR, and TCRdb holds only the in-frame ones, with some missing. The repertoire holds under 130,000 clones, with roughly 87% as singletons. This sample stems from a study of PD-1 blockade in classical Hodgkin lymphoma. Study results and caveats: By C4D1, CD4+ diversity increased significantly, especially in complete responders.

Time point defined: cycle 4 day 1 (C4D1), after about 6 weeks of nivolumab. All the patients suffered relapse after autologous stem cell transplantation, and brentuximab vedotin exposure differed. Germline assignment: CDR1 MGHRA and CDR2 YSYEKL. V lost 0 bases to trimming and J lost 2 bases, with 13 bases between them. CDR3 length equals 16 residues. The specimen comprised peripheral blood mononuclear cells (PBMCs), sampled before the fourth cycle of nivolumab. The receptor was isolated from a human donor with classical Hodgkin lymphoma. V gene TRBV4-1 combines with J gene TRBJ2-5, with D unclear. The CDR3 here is CASSQDSSIEQETQYF. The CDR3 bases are TGCGCCAGCAGCCAAGACAGCTCGATAGAACAAGAGACCCAGTACTTC.